Below are 14 T cell receptor beta chains sequenced from a single sample in a study of blood T cell repertoires in COVID-19. Here immunoSEQ multiplex PCR was the method, and the copy in TCRdb shows in-frame clones only, minus some. The top ten hold roughly 1.6% of the sample, which has more than 200,000 clones, around nine tenths seen once. Specimen: PBMCs or T cells enriched from blood (not recorded which). The receptors originated from a woman between 50 and 59 years old who had recovered from COVID-19.

This chain connects TRBV19 to TRBJ2-5; 10 nucleotides match TRBD1. From germline, CDR1 is LNHDA and CDR2 SQIVND (reference sequence). Unmatched junction bases numbered 10, after V lost 6 bases and J lost 3 bases. This CDR3 has 16 amino acids. CDR3 bases: TGTGCCAGTAGGGACCGACAGGGGGCCCTCGAAGAGACCCAGTACTTC. It codes for CASRDRQGALEETQYF.

This chain joins TRBV15 and TRBJ2-7; D is unclear. Germline CDR1 reads LNHNV; CDR2 reads YYDKDF (reference sequence). The CDR3 runs 15 residues. V was pared by 0 bases and J by 5 bases, with 14 bases between. CDR3 nucleotide sequence: TGTGCCACCAGCAGAGATCCCCAACACCTCAACGAGCAGTACTTC. As protein: CATSRDPQHLNEQYF.

The chain is built from TRBV7-3 and TRBJ2-2; D is unclear. Trimming left V 3 bases short and J 3 bases short, with 5 bases between. The CDR3 length is 13 residues. Looked up from germline, CDR1 is SGHTA and CDR2 is FQGTGA. CDR3 DNA sequence: TGTGCCAGCAGCTTCTTTTACACCGGGGAGCTGTTTTTT. It yields the protein CASSFFYTGELFF.

This chain connects TRBV18 to TRBJ1-1, with 7 bases identical to TRBD1. The junction had 4 bases not matched to a gene; V was cut back by 3 bases and J by 9 bases. This CDR3 is 12 amino acids long. Germline CDR1 KGHSH, CDR2 LQKENI. The CDR3 region is CASSPGTAKAFF. CDR3 bases: TGTGCCAGCTCACCCGGGACAGCAAAAGCTTTCTTT.

The chain is built from TRBV30 and TRBJ2-1; a weak D match, TRBD2 (6 bases). V gave up 0 bases and J gave up 5 bases, with 11 bases separating them. The CDR3 consists of 14 residues. Looked up from germline, CDR1 is GTSNPN and CDR2 is SVGIG (reference sequence). The CDR3 nucleotides are TGTGCCTGGAGTGTACACGGGAGCCACAATGAGCAGTTCTTC. Translation gives CAWSVHGSHNEQFF. The full variable domain, in which reference TRBV30 and TRBJ2-1 provide the parts outside the CDR3, is SQTIHQWPATLVQPVGSPLSLECTVEGTSNPNLYWYRQAAGRGLQLLFYSVGIGQISSEVPQNLSASRPQDRQFILSSKKLLLSDSGFYLCAWSVHGSHNEQFFGPGTRLTVL.

This clone showed up just once. V gene TRBV5-1 combines with J gene TRBJ2-7; perhaps TRBD2 as D (6 bases). With 5 bases removed from V and 0 bases from J, the gap between germline ends came to 12 bases. The CDR3 spans 14 residues. Germline CDR1 and CDR2: SGHRS and YFSETQ. In DNA form, the CDR3 reads TGCGCCAGCAGAAGTCTAGCGAGCTCCTACGAGCAGTACTTC. Protein product: CASRSLASSYEQYF.

V is TRBV28 and J is TRBJ1-2, with TRBD1 as a possible D gene (5 bases). This CDR3 region has 13 residues. V was shortened by 1 base and J by 6 bases, with 9 bases between the two germline ends. The V gene's germline CDR1 is MDHEN and CDR2 SYDVKM. CDR3 residues: CASSLSGFNGYTF. The CDR3 DNA reads TGTGCCAGCAGTTTATCAGGGTTTAATGGCTACACCTTC.

V gene TRBV14 combines with J gene TRBJ2-1, with 11 bases aligning to TRBD2. After removal of 4 bases from V and 9 bases from J, the junction contained 8 bases not matched to a gene. CDR3 length: 15 residues. Germline V gene data show CDR1 as SGHDN and CDR2 as FVKESK. The CDR3 region has the DNA TGTGCCAGCAGCCGTGTAGCGGGAGGGCCGGGTGAGCAGTTCTTC. This encodes CASSRVAGGPGEQFF.

The gene calls are TRBV30 and TRBJ1-3; no definite D call. This CDR3 is 16 amino acids long. Germline CDR1 and CDR2: GTSNPN and SVGIG (reference sequence). V lost 3 bases and J 0 bases, leaving 15 bases between the germline ends. In DNA form, the CDR3 reads TGTGCCTGGAGGCCTAAGACTCCTAGCTCTGGAAACACCATATATTTT. This translates into CAWRPKTPSSGNTIYF.

V gene TRBV9 combines with J gene TRBJ1-6; tentative D call: TRBD1 (5 bases). The CDR3 consists of 15 residues. Germline V lookup: CDR1 SGDLS, CDR2 YYNGEE. The V end lost 4 bases, the J end lost 9 bases, and 17 bases lay between the germline ends. CDR3 in DNA: TGTGCCAGCAGCCCCACCGTCGGGGGAAGTTCACCCCTCCACTTT. As protein: CASSPTVGGSSPLHF.

The chain joins TRBV7-3 to TRBJ2-1; TRBD2 matches at 10 bases. From germline, CDR1 is SGHTA and CDR2 FQGTGA. V dropped 4 bases and J dropped 9; count of bases not matched to a gene: 6. The length of the CDR3 is 14 residues. CDR3 sequence (DNA): TGTGCCAGCAGCTCTACCGGGACTAGCGTTGAGCAGTTCTTC. Protein sequence: CASSSTGTSVEQFF.

The V and J genes are TRBV6-2 or TRBV6-3 and TRBJ2-5; the match to TRBD1 covers 10 bases. CDR1 MNHEY and CDR2 SVGEGT come from the germline V gene. Germline trimming cut 6 bases from V and 4 bases from J; bases unmatched to any gene: 8. The length of the CDR3 is 15 residues. CDR3 sequence: CASSQGQGDLETQYF. The CDR3, as DNA: TGTGCCAGCAGCCAAGGACAGGGGGATTTAGAGACCCAGTACTTC.

This chain connects TRBV5-4 to TRBJ2-3, with 14 positions matching TRBD2. Losses at the gene ends were 0 bases for V and 0 bases for J; bases not matched to a gene: 3. The CDR3 is 18 residues long. CDR1 is SGHNT and CDR2 is YYREEE in the germline V gene (reference sequence). The CDR3 DNA sequence: TGTGCCAGCAGCTTGGGCTGGACTAGCGGGAGGAGCACAGATACGCAGTATTTT. Translation gives CASSLGWTSGRSTDTQYF.

The chain has TRBV19 and TRBJ2-7; the D gene is possibly TRBD1 (6 bases). Deletions cut 6 bases from V and 4 bases from J, with 16 bases between. This CDR3 has 14 amino acids. CDR1 is LNHDA and CDR2 is SQIVND in the germline V gene (reference sequence). CDR3 region: CASSPPGTPYEQYF. Written as DNA, the CDR3 is TGTGCCAGTAGCCCCCCCGGGACACCTTACGAGCAGTACTTC.